This TCR beta chain stems from a study of cytomegalovirus exposure and HLA in healthy donors. PCR involved 60 Vbeta and 13 Jbeta primers. Sequencing was performed with immunoSEQ multiplex PCR; in TCRdb, only in-frame clones are kept and a portion is missing. The table lists under 250,000 clones, about 80% of them singletons. Details on this clone: Its antigen is as yet unknown.

CDR1 is SEHNR, CDR2 FQNEAQ, per germline (reference sequence). V trimming: 3 bases; J trimming: 12 bases; junction bases outside the gene matches: 5. CDR3 length equals 12 residues. General study points: A later analysis showed that HLA-associated TCR beta chains had undergone more clonal expansion than equally common others. According to the study, 150 to 200 TCR beta chains were cytomegalovirus-associated. Evidence from a later analysis indicated that most CMV-associated TCR beta chains looked HLA-restricted. Associated with HLA alleles at 0.05 false discovery rate in a later analysis were 17,000 or so TCR beta sequences.

The source material was PBMCs. The TCR originated in a male donor in good health and CMV-seronegative. The gene calls are TRBV7-9 and TRBJ2-1; 7 bases are shared with TRBD1. The CDR3 is CASSLAGTAQFF. Here the CDR3 DNA reads TGTGCCAGCAGCTTGGCCGGGACAGCGCAGTTCTTC.